This entry is about one T cell receptor (beta chain). In germline, CDR1 is GTSNPN, CDR2 SVGIG (reference sequence). Trimming left V 3 bases short and J 1 base short, with 12 bases between. The CDR3 extends over 14 amino acids. The data were produced by immunoSEQ multiplex PCR, yet TCRdb's version contains in-frame clones alone and is incomplete. The sample holds around 200,000 clones, around 75% seen once. This entry belongs to a study of blood T cell repertoires in COVID-19. Turning to the study itself: The samples span acute and convalescent COVID-19 from the United States, Italy and Spain. The cDNA or gDNA used as material had been derived from T cells, B-cell-depleted T cells, or PBMCs.

It was during active infection that Seattle patients were enrolled and then longitudinally followed. The TCR sequence derives from a middle-aged woman with COVID-19, enrolled during active disease. V is TRBV30 and J is TRBJ1-2; tentative D call: TRBD1 (5 bases). Sequencing input: peripheral blood. CDR3 sequence: CAWSPDRLNYGYTF. The CDR3 nucleotides read TGTGCCTGGAGCCCTGACAGACTTAACTATGGCTACACCTTC.